These 4 T cell receptor beta chains were all obtained from the same sample, sequenced in a study of T cells after yellow fever vaccination. TCRdb reprocessed the 5' RACE reads via MiXCR and lists one record per CDR3 protein. This table has about 150,000 distinct CDR3 sequences, approximately 6% appearing once. Sequenced here: CD4+ T cells sorted from PBMCs, sampled on the day of the first yellow fever vaccination. The receptor set was obtained from a man aged 18 to 35 who received the YFV17D yellow fever vaccine.

This clonotype was recorded at least ten times. V and J are TRBV7-2 and TRBJ2-5; D tentatively fits TRBD1 or TRBD2 (5 bases each). The CDR3 totals 14 residues. V lost 5 bases to trimming and J lost 9 bases, with 19 bases between them. Germline V lookup: CDR1 SGHTA, CDR2 FQGNSA. This CDR3 reads CASSKTGTVESQYF. The CDR3 region has the DNA TGTGCCAGCAGCAAAACCGGGACGGTCGAGTCCCAGTACTTC.

Many counts were recorded for this clonotype. The chain joins TRBV7-9 to TRBJ1-5; D remains ambiguous. Looked up from germline, CDR1 is SEHNR and CDR2 is FQNEAQ (reference sequence). The V and J ends lost 5 bases and 7 bases respectively, with 12 bases between them. The CDR3 extends over 13 amino acids. CDR3 bases: TGTGCCAGCAGCCCCGACGCAGACCAGCCCCAGCATTTT. Its translation: CASSPDADQPQHF.

This chain links TRBV20-1 with TRBJ1-6; no reliable D call. The V end lost 3 bases, the J end lost 0 bases, and 12 bases lay between the germline ends. Germline CDR1 DFQATT, CDR2 SNEGSKA (reference sequence). The CDR3 contains 16 residues. The CDR3 nucleotides are TGCAGTGCTAGTACACGACCGAGCTCCTATAATTCACCCCTCCACTTT. This codes for CSASTRPSSYNSPLHF.

Comment on this clonotype: This sequence may be a read error, since a much larger clone differs from it by one base. This chain joins TRBV4-3 and TRBJ1-1, with 7 bases identical to TRBD1. Looked up from germline, CDR1 is LGHNA and CDR2 is YSLEER. The CDR3 length is 15 residues. As DNA, the CDR3 is TGCGCCAGCAGCCAAGCGGGGGGGGAGGGGGCTGAAGCTTCCTTT. Amino acids: CASSQAGGEGAEASF.